This entry lists 14 T cell receptor beta chains sequenced from one sample in a study of STAT5B mutations in CD4+ large granular lymphocyte leukemia. Data came from immunoSEQ multiplex PCR; TCRdb stores just in-frame clones and leaves some out. The table includes under 55,000 clones, around 86% detected once. The sequenced sample was CD4+ T cells from blood buffy coats. The receptors stem from a human donor in good health.

This chain links TRBV7-3 with TRBJ2-1; 7 nucleotides align to TRBD2. Germline-derived CDR1 and CDR2 are SGHTA and FQGTGA. This CDR3 is built from 12 residues. V was clipped by 4 bases and J by 9 bases; unmatched bases: 3. CDR3 sequence reads: CASSSWGGEQFF. DNA of the CDR3: TGTGCCAGCAGCTCCTGGGGGGGTGAGCAGTTCTTC.

The chain uses TRBV11-2 and TRBJ2-1; no firm D call. The germline CDR1 and CDR2 sequences are SGHAT and FQNNGV. The ends were cut back, 3 bases at V and 7 bases at J, with 13 bases in the middle. This CDR3 is built from 14 residues. CDR3 protein: CASSLGLSGNEQFF. The CDR3 nucleotides read TGTGCCAGCAGCTTGGGCCTCTCCGGGAATGAGCAGTTCTTC.

The chain links TRBV9 to TRBJ1-1; D unresolved. V shed 3 bases and J shed 1 base, with 7 bases lying between them. The germline gives CDR1 SGDLS, CDR2 YYNGEE. CDR3 length: 13 residues. The CDR3 is CASSGRENTEAFF. CDR3 DNA sequence: TGTGCCAGCAGCGGCCGGGAGAACACTGAAGCTTTCTTT.

The chain is built from TRBV10-3 and TRBJ2-1; D remains unclear. V gave up 6 bases and J gave up 10 bases, with 10 bases separating them. CDR1 and CDR2 (germline): ENHRY, SYGVKD. There are 11 residues in the CDR3. DNA of the CDR3: TGTGCCATCAGGGACCCGAGGGAGCAGTTCTTC. It encodes CAIRDPREQFF.

The chain is built from TRBV6-1 and TRBJ2-1; 8 bases are a match to TRBD1. The junction had 5 bases not matched to a gene; V was cut back by 0 bases and J by 7 bases. This CDR3 has 15 residues. CDR1 and CDR2 (germline): MNHNS, SASEGT. In nucleotides, the CDR3 is TGTGCCAGCAGTGAAGCCCGGACAGGGAGGAATGAGCAGTTCTTC. It yields the protein CASSEARTGRNEQFF.

The chain links TRBV28 to TRBJ1-2, with D perhaps TRBD1 (6 bases). This CDR3 has 12 amino acids. V dropped 6 bases and J dropped 5 bases, with 10 bases sitting between them. Per germline, CDR1 MDHEN and CDR2 SYDVKM. The CDR3 reads CASSPGQYGYTF. The DNA for the CDR3 is TGTGCCAGCAGCCCCGGACAGTATGGCTACACCTTC.

This chain connects TRBV19 to TRBJ1-2; tentatively, D is TRBD1 (5 bases). The V and J ends lost 9 bases and 3 bases respectively, with 17 bases between them. Germline V gene lookup returns CDR1 LNHDA and CDR2 SQIVND (reference sequence). This CDR3 spans 14 amino acids. The CDR3 sequence is CASTRGRRDYGYTF. CDR3 bases: TGTGCCAGCACTAGGGGCCGGAGGGACTATGGCTACACCTTC.

This rearrangement joins TRBV30 to TRBJ2-7, with D unresolved. The CDR3 sequence is 11 residues long. CDR1 and CDR2 (germline): GTSNPN, SVGIG (reference sequence). The V end lost 4 bases, the J end lost 4 bases, and 8 bases lay between the germline ends. The CDR3 bases are TGTGCCTGGACTCCTGGGTACGAGCAGTACTTC. As protein: CAWTPGYEQYF.

This clone was seen a single time. J is TRBJ2-1 and V is TRBV5-8; 14 bases match TRBD2. CDR1 SGHTS and CDR2 YDEGEE come from the germline V gene. This CDR3 comprises 17 residues. V shed 4 bases, J shed 8 bases, and the junction held 11 bases outside the gene matches. The CDR3 reads CASSPASGTSGRYEQFF. In nucleotides, the CDR3 is TGTGCCAGCAGCCCAGCCTCCGGGACTAGCGGGAGATATGAGCAGTTCTTC.

CDR3 sequence (DNA): TGTGCCAGCAGCTCCCCCGGGGGGCGGGGAGTGGACACTGAAGCTTTCTTT. Translating gives CASSSPGGRGVDTEAFF. The V and J genes are TRBV5-4 and TRBJ1-1; possibly TRBD1 for D (6 bases). This CDR3 is built from 17 residues. Trimming stripped 3 bases from V and 3 bases from J, with 21 bases between. Germline V gene data show CDR1 as SGHNT and CDR2 as YYREEE (reference sequence).

CDR3 in amino acids: CASSRGYGYTF. In nucleotides, the CDR3 is TGTGCCAGCTCCAGGGGGTATGGCTACACCTTC. The chain couples TRBV7-3 to TRBJ1-2; 7 positions agree with TRBD1. This CDR3 is built from 11 residues. Germline lookup yields CDR1 SGHTA and CDR2 FQGTGA. V trimming: 8 bases; J trimming: 5 bases; junction bases outside the gene matches: 2.

The chain employs TRBV7-2 and TRBJ2-5; 9 bases match TRBD2. The germline CDR1 and CDR2 sequences are SGHTA and FQGNSA. The CDR3 has 14 residues. V lost 4 bases and J lost 2; bases outside the gene matches: 2. This chain's CDR3 is CASSSSGAQETQYF. The CDR3 region has the DNA TGTGCCAGCAGCTCTAGCGGGGCTCAAGAGACCCAGTACTTC.

The chain couples TRBV7-3 to TRBJ1-1; D remains ambiguous. Germline CDR1 is SGHTA and CDR2 is FQGTGA. This CDR3 contains 13 residues. V was pared by 6 bases and J by 1 base, with 9 bases between. CDR3 protein: CASSRDSNTEAFF. CDR3 in DNA: TGTGCCAGCAGTCGCGACTCGAACACTGAAGCTTTCTTT.

The chain links TRBV11-2 to TRBJ1-3; no clear D gene. CDR3 length equals 15 residues. Trimming stripped 4 bases from V and 3 bases from J, with 13 bases between. Germline V gene data show CDR1 as SGHAT and CDR2 as FQNNGV. CDR3: CASSSGPGLGNTIYF. The CDR3, as DNA: TGTGCCAGCAGCTCCGGTCCAGGCCTTGGAAACACCATATATTTT.